This is a list of T cell receptor beta chains from one sample in a study of blood T cell repertoires in COVID-19. The assay was immunoSEQ multiplex PCR, and TCRdb's table has in-frame clones only and misses some. This sample carries 130,000 to 150,000 clones, 75% to 85% of them seen once, and the ten largest clones take roughly 13%. The specimen sequenced was peripheral blood. These receptors all stem from a man in his sixties with active or convalescent COVID-19. CDR3s include the opening cysteine and the closing phenylalanine or tryptophan. A D gene is named only where the DNA matches it firmly. Size is stated for part of the rows, as once, few or many counts, or as a class when the clone is expanded.

j_gene: TRBJ2-3
d_gene: TRBD2
v_gene: TRBV24-1
abundance: -
CDR3nt: TGTGCCACAATGATTGGACTAGCGGGAGATACGCAGTATTTT
CDR3aa: CATMIGLAGDTQYF

j_gene: TRBJ2-4
d_gene: -
v_gene: TRBV19
abundance: -
CDR3nt: TGTGCCAGTAGTACCGTCCTCCCTGTCGAAAACATTCAGTACTTC
CDR3aa: CASSTVLPVENIQYF

j_gene: TRBJ2-6
d_gene: -
v_gene: TRBV6-7
abundance: -
CDR3nt: TGTGCCAGCAGTTCACAGGGCTCTGGGGCCAACGTCCTGACTTTC
CDR3aa: CASSSQGSGANVLTF

j_gene: TRBJ2-7
d_gene: -
v_gene: TRBV6-2/TRBV6-3
abundance: once
CDR3nt: TGTGCCAGCAGTTACTCGACAGCGAATTACGAGCAGTACTTC
CDR3aa: CASSYSTANYEQYF

j_gene: TRBJ1-2
d_gene: -
v_gene: TRBV28
abundance: -
CDR3nt: TGTGCCAGCAGTTTACAGGGGTTCTATGGCTACACCTTC
CDR3aa: CASSLQGFYGYTF

j_gene: TRBJ1-1
d_gene: -
v_gene: TRBV20-1
abundance: -
CDR3nt: TGCAGTGCTAGTCAGGGAGGGGGCACTGAAGCTTTCTTT
CDR3aa: CSASQGGGTEAFF

j_gene: TRBJ1-2
d_gene: TRBD1
v_gene: TRBV28
abundance: -
CDR3nt: TGTGCCAGCAGGGTGGGACAGTCCAGGCGTGGCTACACCTTC
CDR3aa: CASRVGQSRRGYTF

j_gene: TRBJ2-1
d_gene: -
v_gene: TRBV2
abundance: few
CDR3nt: TGTGCCAGCAGTGAAGCGCGTACCCCCGGCAATGAGCAGTTCTTC
CDR3aa: CASSEARTPGNEQFF

j_gene: TRBJ2-3
d_gene: -
v_gene: TRBV19
abundance: -
CDR3nt: TGTGCCAGTTCCAGAAGGAGGGGCACAGATACGCAGTATTTT
CDR3aa: CASSRRRGTDTQYF

j_gene: TRBJ1-1
d_gene: -
v_gene: TRBV5-4
abundance: -
CDR3nt: TGTGCCAGCAGCATCCTAAGGAACACTGAAGCTTTCTTT
CDR3aa: CASSILRNTEAFF

j_gene: TRBJ2-1
d_gene: TRBD2
v_gene: TRBV7-2
abundance: few
CDR3nt: TGTGCCAGCAGCTTATCTAGCGGGAGGAATGAGCAGTTCTTC
CDR3aa: CASSLSSGRNEQFF

j_gene: TRBJ1-3
d_gene: -
v_gene: TRBV28
abundance: -
CDR3nt: TGTGCCAGCAGCCGAGGGGGCTCTGGAAACACCATATATTTT
CDR3aa: CASSRGGSGNTIYF

j_gene: TRBJ2-1
d_gene: -
v_gene: TRBV7-2
abundance: few
CDR3nt: TGTGCCAGCAGCTTATCTATCAGCGGCACCTACAATGAGCAGTTCTTC
CDR3aa: CASSLSISGTYNEQFF

j_gene: TRBJ1-2
d_gene: -
v_gene: TRBV12-5
abundance: -
CDR3nt: TGTGCTAGTGGTTTGGCCCCCCTCGGGGATGGCTACACCTTC
CDR3aa: CASGLAPLGDGYTF

j_gene: TRBJ2-5
d_gene: TRBD2
v_gene: TRBV2
abundance: -
CDR3nt: TGTGCCAGCACCGTCGGCGGGAGTGCCGCCGGGACCCAGTACTTC
CDR3aa: CASTVGGSAAGTQYF

j_gene: TRBJ2-1
d_gene: -
v_gene: TRBV6-1
abundance: -
CDR3nt: TGTGCCAGCAGTGATGTAGGAGGTAATGAGCAGTTCTTC
CDR3aa: CASSDVGGNEQFF

j_gene: TRBJ1-1
d_gene: -
v_gene: TRBV27
abundance: many
CDR3nt: TGTGCCAGCAGTCTTTATGGAGACACTGAAGCTTTCTTT
CDR3aa: CASSLYGDTEAFF

j_gene: TRBJ2-7
d_gene: TRBD1
v_gene: TRBV24-1
abundance: -
CDR3nt: TGTGCCACCAGTGATACCGGGACAGGGACCAACGAGCAGTACTTC
CDR3aa: CATSDTGTGTNEQYF

j_gene: TRBJ2-7
d_gene: -
v_gene: TRBV27
abundance: -
CDR3nt: TGTGCCAGCAGTTTAGGCGTGAGGGGGTCCGACGAGCAGTACTTC
CDR3aa: CASSLGVRGSDEQYF

j_gene: TRBJ2-5
d_gene: TRBD1
v_gene: TRBV5-1
abundance: -
CDR3nt: TGCGCCAGCAGCATGACAGGGCCAGAGACCCAGTACTTC
CDR3aa: CASSMTGPETQYF

j_gene: TRBJ2-2
d_gene: TRBD1
v_gene: TRBV19
abundance: -
CDR3nt: TGTGCCAGTAGGGGGACAGGGGGAAGCACCGGGGAGCTGTTTTTT
CDR3aa: CASRGTGGSTGELFF

j_gene: TRBJ1-6
d_gene: TRBD1
v_gene: TRBV9
abundance: -
CDR3nt: TGTGCCAGCAGCGTAAGCCGCGACAGGGGTGGATCACCCCTCCACTTT
CDR3aa: CASSVSRDRGGSPLHF

j_gene: TRBJ1-1
d_gene: TRBD1
v_gene: TRBV28
abundance: -
CDR3nt: TGTGCCAGCAGTCTCGGACAGGGTGAAGCTTTCTTT
CDR3aa: CASSLGQGEAFF

j_gene: TRBJ2-7
d_gene: TRBD1
v_gene: TRBV7-6
abundance: -
CDR3nt: TGTGCCAGCACCCCCGGACAGGGGGAATTCTACGAGCAGTACTTC
CDR3aa: CASTPGQGEFYEQYF

j_gene: TRBJ2-7
d_gene: TRBD1
v_gene: TRBV15
abundance: -
CDR3nt: TGTGCCACCAGCAGAGATTCCCGGACAGGGGATTTTTTCAGCTCCTACGAGCAGTACTTC
CDR3aa: CATSRDSRTGDFFSSYEQYF

j_gene: TRBJ2-1
d_gene: TRBD2
v_gene: TRBV7-3
abundance: once
CDR3nt: TGTGCCAGCAGCTTAACCGGACTAGCGGGAGGGTACAATGAGCAGTTCTTC
CDR3aa: CASSLTGLAGGYNEQFF

j_gene: TRBJ1-3
d_gene: -
v_gene: TRBV19
abundance: few
CDR3nt: TGTGCCAGTAGGGCAGATGGAGCGACTGGAAACACCATATATTTT
CDR3aa: CASRADGATGNTIYF

j_gene: TRBJ1-1
d_gene: -
v_gene: TRBV7-9
abundance: -
CDR3nt: TGTGCCAGCAGCTTCTTAGAGGGAATAACTGAAGCTTTCTTT
CDR3aa: CASSFLEGITEAFF

j_gene: TRBJ1-2
d_gene: -
v_gene: TRBV21-1
abundance: -
CDR3nt: TGTGCCAGCAGCAAAGTGCTGATAGAACGAGGACAGGGGCAGTATAACTATGGCTACACCTTC
CDR3aa: CASSKVLIERGQGQYNYGYTF

j_gene: TRBJ2-7
d_gene: TRBD1
v_gene: TRBV20-1
abundance: -
CDR3nt: TGCAGTGCTAGTATAACGGACAGGCCCCCCCACGAGCAGTACTTC
CDR3aa: CSASITDRPPHEQYF

j_gene: TRBJ2-2
d_gene: -
v_gene: TRBV29-1
abundance: many
CDR3nt: TGCAGCGCCGGCCGGGACTCACAAAGTGGTTCCGGGGAGCTGTTTTTT
CDR3aa: CSAGRDSQSGSGELFF

j_gene: TRBJ2-3
d_gene: -
v_gene: TRBV20-1
abundance: -
CDR3nt: TGCAGTGCTTTACGCGTGATTCAGTATTTT
CDR3aa: CSALRVIQYF

j_gene: TRBJ1-1
d_gene: -
v_gene: TRBV6-5
abundance: -
CDR3nt: TGTGCCAGCAGTCCTCAGGGATATACTGAAGCTTTCTTT
CDR3aa: CASSPQGYTEAFF